The 25 T cell receptor delta chains below come from one sample, sequenced in a study of Vδ1+ human thymocytes. General study points: Highly polyclonal TRG and TRD repertoires with Gaussian CDR3 length distributions appeared in thymus.

The template was reverse-transcribed extracted RNA. CDR3 amplicons came from multiplex PCR with pooled V-gene forward and constant-region reverse primers. TCRdb called clones from the multiplex PCR reads again using CATT. There are about 75,000 delta-chain clones in the sample; around 30% occur only once, and roughly 0.26% lies in the top ten. Their antigen targets remain unknown. Sequencing was performed on Vdelta1+ gamma-delta thymocytes from the thymus. The subset here: FACS-sorted CD3+ TCRalphabeta- TCRVdelta1+ TCRVdelta2- thymocytes. The source is a boy under two years old who had congenital heart surgery.

The chain couples TRDV1 to TRDJ1; TRDD3 matches at 11 bases. Looked up from germline, CDR1 is TSWWSYY and CDR2 is QGS. The CDR3 runs 19 residues. J gave up 8 bases and V 0 bases, and 17 bases lay outside the gene matches. The CDR3 here is CALGELQFAGGGYGGKLIF. The CDR3 region has the DNA TGTGCTCTTGGGGAACTGCAGTTCGCTGGTGGGGGATACGGGGGGAAACTCATCTTT.

This chain connects TRDV1 to TRDJ1, with 13 bases aligning to TRDD3. The CDR3 loop spans 24 amino acids. Germline trimming cut 2 bases from V and 2 bases from J; bases unmatched to any gene: 26. Germline V lookup: CDR1 TSWWSYY, CDR2 QGS. The CDR3 DNA reads TGTGCTCTTGGGGAATTTTTTTCGGTACCCGTTTCTAACTGGGGGATACGGGAAACCGATAAACTCATCTTT. This translates into CALGEFFSVPVSNWGIRETDKLIF.

As to this clone: This same CDR3 is encoded by further DNA sequences in the sample. This chain connects TRDV1 to TRDJ1; D may match TRDD2 or TRDD3 (5 bases each). CDR1 is TSWWSYY and CDR2 is QGS in the germline V gene. The CDR3 length is 21 residues. V lost 0 bases, J lost 0 bases, and 26 bases lay in between. CDR3 sequence (DNA): TGTGCTCTTGGGGAACTCAGATACCTACGGGGGGTTCCTGCGTACACCGATAAACTCATCTTT. It codes for CALGELRYLRGVPAYTDKLIF.

V and J are TRDV1 and TRDJ1; 11 bases match TRDD3. Germline V lookup: CDR1 TSWWSYY, CDR2 QGS. The CDR3 runs to 18 residues. V lost 9 bases and J lost 2; bases outside the gene matches: 17. This CDR3 is CALVPTYWGIGGTDKLIF. Here the CDR3 DNA reads TGTGCTCTCGTTCCTACCTACTGGGGGATAGGAGGTACCGATAAACTCATCTTT.

The chain has TRDV1 and TRDJ1, with TRDD3 identical over 7 bases. V shed 0 bases, J shed 8 bases, and the junction held 24 bases outside the gene matches. Germline values: CDR1 TSWWSYY, CDR2 QGS. This CDR3 is built from 20 residues. DNA of the CDR3: TGTGCTCTTGGGGAACTAAAATCTATTCTTACGAGACTGGGGTCGATGAAACTCATCTTT. Protein sequence: CALGELKSILTRLGSMKLIF.

This clone was counted a few times. The chain is built from TRDV1 and TRDJ1; 7 nucleotides agree with TRDD3. The CDR3 runs to 20 residues. Germline V lookup: CDR1 TSWWSYY, CDR2 QGS. J was trimmed by 0 bases and V by 2 bases; bases with no gene match: 18. In DNA form, the CDR3 reads TGTGCTCTTGGGGAAAGGCGCCTAATTCCCGCCGGGGGATACACCGATAAACTCATCTTT. Translation: CALGERRLIPAGGYTDKLIF.

V and J are TRDV1 and TRDJ1; TRDD3 aligns across 8 bases. The CDR3 contains 22 residues. Germline CDR1 is TSWWSYY and CDR2 is QGS. V shed 1 base, J shed 2 bases, and the junction held 24 bases outside the gene matches. The CDR3 sequence: CALGEPSLREVRTGGQTDKLIF. The CDR3 nucleotides read TGTGCTCTTGGGGAACCCTCCCTACGTGAGGTGAGAACTGGGGGTCAGACCGATAAACTCATCTTT.

This rearrangement joins TRDV1 to TRDJ1, with 7 bases matching TRDD3. This CDR3 is 19 amino acids long. With V trimmed by 0 bases and J by 0 bases, 13 bases remained unmatched. Germline CDR1 is TSWWSYY and CDR2 is QGS. The CDR3 sequence: CALGELRGMGVTDTDKLIF. CDR3 DNA sequence: TGTGCTCTTGGGGAACTTCGGGGGATGGGGGTTACGGACACCGATAAACTCATCTTT.

This clone appeared a few times. The gene calls are TRDV1 and TRDJ1, with 7 bases matching TRDD2. V dropped 4 bases and J dropped 5; count of bases not matched to a gene: 19. The germline V gene has CDR1 TSWWSYY and CDR2 QGS. This CDR3 is 18 amino acids long. The CDR3 is CALGGGLRFLLPADKLIF. DNA of the CDR3: TGTGCTCTTGGGGGTGGACTACGTTTCCTACTCCCGGCTGATAAACTCATCTTT.

V and J are TRDV2 and TRDJ1; 8 positions agree with TRDD3. CDR3 length: 18 amino acids. V was clipped by 3 bases and J by 0 bases; unmatched bases: 14. Germline V CDR1 and CDR2: GEAIGNYY, EKD. The CDR3 coding sequence is TGTGCCTGTGACTTTACCGGGGGATATAGGGTTTACACCGATAAACTCATCTTT. Amino acid sequence: CACDFTGGYRVYTDKLIF.

V usage is TRDV1 and J usage is TRDJ1; D possibly corresponds to TRDD2 (6 bases). Germline V gene lookup returns CDR1 TSWWSYY and CDR2 QGS. V shed 1 base and J shed 6 bases, with 24 bases lying between them. The CDR3 totals 18 residues. CDR3 loop: CALGEPFPQRPSAHKLIF. The CDR3, as DNA: TGTGCTCTTGGGGAACCCTTCCCCCAACGTCCCTCGGCCCATAAACTCATCTTT.

This clone turned up a few times. This chain uses TRDV1 with TRDJ1; D is ambiguous. Germline CDR1 TSWWSYY, CDR2 QGS. The CDR3 runs to 18 residues. Trimming pared 2 bases from V and 2 bases from J, leaving 21 bases between. The chain's CDR3 is CALGESDGSSVLTDKLIF. CDR3 DNA sequence: TGTGCTCTTGGGGAATCCGATGGTTCCAGCGTCTTAACCGATAAACTCATCTTT.

The genes are TRDV1 and TRDJ1; the match to TRDD3 covers 7 bases. From germline, CDR1 is TSWWSYY and CDR2 QGS. The CDR3 has 18 residues. Trimming removed 2 bases from V and 0 bases from J; junction bases left unmatched: 12. The DNA for the CDR3 is TGTGCTCTTGGGGAAGGAGGGGGATCGACCTTGTACACCGATAAACTCATCTTT. Its protein is CALGEGGGSTLYTDKLIF.

J is TRDJ1 and V is TRDV1; D call uncertain. Germline V lookup: CDR1 TSWWSYY, CDR2 QGS. V was shortened by 0 bases and J by 3 bases, with 14 bases between the two germline ends. The CDR3 extends over 16 amino acids. In DNA form, the CDR3 reads TGTGCTCTTGGGGAACTAGTCCCCAGAAAGTCCGATAAACTCATCTTT. This encodes CALGELVPRKSDKLIF.

This clone occurred a few times. The sample has other DNA sequences that encode this CDR3 too. V is TRDV1 and J is TRDJ1, with a weak D call TRDD3 (6 bases). V lost 2 bases to trimming and J lost 1 base, with 35 bases between them. Germline values: CDR1 TSWWSYY, CDR2 QGS. The CDR3 covers 23 residues. The CDR3 DNA follows: TGTGCTCTTGGGGAAGTCGGTACTACTGGGAGGATAGGGGAGGAGGAGGTCACCGATAAACTCATCTTT. Translated: CALGEVGTTGRIGEEEVTDKLIF.

The chain joins TRDV1 to TRDJ1; 8 bases are a match to TRDD2. Germline-derived CDR1 and CDR2 are TSWWSYY and QGS. The trim removed 4 bases at V and 3 bases at J, leaving 13 bases unmatched. CDR3 length: 17 amino acids. The CDR3 nucleotides read TGTGCTCTTGGGGCCTTCCTAGATACCTTAGGGGCCGATAAACTCATCTTT. Its protein product is CALGAFLDTLGADKLIF.

This chain uses TRDV1 with TRDJ1; D unclear. Germline CDR1 reads TSWWSYY; CDR2 reads QGS. This CDR3 has 16 amino acids. The V end lost 4 bases, the J end lost 1 base, and 16 bases lay between the germline ends. The CDR3 region has the DNA TGTGCTCTTGGGGTGCGCGTCGTGGAGACCACCGATAAACTCATCTTT. Protein product: CALGVRVVETTDKLIF.

This clone has more than one count but fewer than ten. The rearrangement joins TRDV1 to TRDJ1; 7 nucleotides line up with TRDD2. CDR1 is TSWWSYY and CDR2 is QGS in the germline V gene. The CDR3 extends over 24 amino acids. The trim removed 5 bases at V and 0 bases at J, leaving 33 bases unmatched. The CDR3 nucleotides read TGTGCTCTTGGGTCGAACCTTATGTTCCTACTGTCGGACCGGGCACTCCAGTACACCGATAAACTCATCTTT. Amino acid sequence: CALGSNLMFLLSDRALQYTDKLIF.

The gene calls are TRDV1 and TRDJ1; TRDD2 aligns across 8 bases. V dropped 1 base and J dropped 0; count of bases not matched to a gene: 13. CDR1 and CDR2 (germline): TSWWSYY, QGS. The CDR3 covers 19 residues. The CDR3, as DNA: TGTGCTCTTGGGGAACGGCTTCCTACGGGTACTGGGTACACCGATAAACTCATCTTT. Amino acid sequence: CALGERLPTGTGYTDKLIF.

The chain is built from TRDV1 and TRDJ1, with no clear D. The germline CDR1 and CDR2 sequences are TSWWSYY and QGS. The germline V and J ends were trimmed by 5 bases and 0 bases, with 16 bases remaining between them. The CDR3 loop spans 16 amino acids. For the CDR3, the DNA is TGTGCTCTTGGGAACCGGGAGGAGATGTACACCGATAAACTCATCTTT. Its translation: CALGNREEMYTDKLIF.

This clone has just a few counts. The chain joins TRDV1 to TRDJ1; 7 bases are a match to TRDD3. V lost 0 bases and J lost 2; bases outside the gene matches: 9. There are 17 residues in the CDR3. In germline, CDR1 is TSWWSYY, CDR2 QGS. CDR3 DNA: TGTGCTCTTGGGGAACTAGAGATGGGCTGGGGGACCGATAAACTCATCTTT. It translates to CALGELEMGWGTDKLIF.

The chain couples TRDV1 to TRDJ1; 7 bases are shared with TRDD3. Germline values: CDR1 TSWWSYY, CDR2 QGS. Unmatched junction bases numbered 18, after V lost 4 bases and J lost 4 bases. This CDR3 region has 18 residues. The CDR3 loop is CALGVASTGGCGLDKLIF. The CDR3 DNA reads as TGTGCTCTTGGGGTGGCGTCGACCGGGGGATGTGGACTCGATAAACTCATCTTT.

This clone was seen only a few times. The rearrangement joins TRDV3 to TRDJ1; 10 bases line up with TRDD3. With V trimmed by 2 bases and J by 4 bases, 16 bases remained unmatched. The germline V gene has CDR1 TVYSNPD and CDR2 GDNSRS (reference sequence). This CDR3 region has 17 residues. The CDR3 sequence is CAFRGGYSSLYIDKLIF. CDR3 nucleotides: TGTGCCTTTCGTGGGGGATACTCATCATTGTACATCGATAAACTCATCTTT.

This clone appeared a few times. The rearrangement uses TRDV1 and TRDJ1, with TRDD3 matching 13 bases. Germline V CDR1 and CDR2: TSWWSYY, QGS. V lost 0 bases to trimming and J lost 1 base; unmatched junction nucleotides: 23. The CDR3 is 24 residues long. As DNA, the CDR3 is TGTGCTCTTGGGGAACTAGAACCGTATCCTACGCAGAACTGGGGGATACGCTCCACCGATAAACTCATCTTT. This codes for CALGELEPYPTQNWGIRSTDKLIF.

This clone was observed a few times. The chain carries TRDV1 and TRDJ1, with D maybe TRDD3 (10 bases). CDR3 size: 21 residues. V was trimmed by 6 bases and J by 2 bases, leaving 34 bases between them. CDR1 is TSWWSYY and CDR2 is QGS in the germline V gene. The CDR3 DNA reads as TGTGCTCTTGGCCCCCTAGGCCTTCCTACTCTACTGGGGGATCGAACCGATAAACTCATCTTT. Its protein product is CALGPLGLPTLLGDRTDKLIF.